This T cell receptor beta chain was documented in a study of shared clonotypes between healthy human individuals (dated by TCRdb to the early 2020s). Regarding the research as a whole: The cohort included a few men and a couple of women between 18 and 49 years of age. Per donor, three plates each were used for CD4 naive and CD4 memory, two for CD8 naive, and one for CD8 memory. Blood TCR repertoires of five healthy adults were deeply sequenced to estimate repertoire size and the extent of clonotype sharing between individuals. To increase sequencing depth and limit assay-specific biases, different laboratories used diverse techniques to prepare libraries and sequence TCR repertoires. Between about 0.9 and 8.9 billion PBMCs per donor were obtained by leukapheresis. What the research found in general, with its limitations: Larger estimated clonotype richness was generally found for naive subsets than for memory subsets. Across a few donors, about 5% of naive CD4, roughly 3.8% of naive CD8, under 2.5% of memory CD4, and about 0.44% of memory CD8 clonotypes were shared. Because the study included a small number of donors, the genetic and exposure-history diversity represented was limited. Sampling was restricted to blood, and TCR repertoires in tissue are likely to differ from TCR repertoires in blood. Rarefaction of sorted-subset datasets indicated incomplete sequencing despite the large sequencing depth. Compared with non-shared clonotypes, the clonotypes found in all four sorted-subset donors had higher generation probabilities. Pairwise subsampling led to the expectation that sequencing depth would affect the degree of clonotype sharing among donors.

CD8 naive samples were obtained by positive selection for CCR7 among CD45RO-negative cells, yielding a CD45RA+CCR7+ population from which TemRA cells were excluded. Donors were healthy HIV-negative adults with no recently reported acute infections or vaccinations. All donors were Caucasian adults living in Nashville, Tennessee, USA. Blood was obtained by leukapheresis, after which PBMCs were separated by Ficoll-Histopaque density gradient centrifugation and cryopreserved in liquid nitrogen vapor phase. Analytical flow cytometry was used to check the purity and quantity of each magnetically sorted T cell population. Genomic DNA was isolated from every sorted fraction and measured by UV absorbance on a Nanodrop 2000c. Using the deep immunoSEQ assay, TCR CDR3 regions were amplified from genomic DNA by multiplex PCR. Genomic DNA extracted from each cell subset was distributed evenly over all wells of several immunoSEQ 96-well plates, and each plate served as one replicate. Each replicate PCR for sorted subsets received about 180 ng genomic DNA, equal to about 29,000 T cell genomes. Purified libraries were quantified with a Qubit 3.0 fluorometer, sized on a Bioanalyzer 2100, and re-quantified with the KAPA Library Quantification kit. Every immunoSEQ 96-well plate was sequenced on a separate single-read 150-cycle Illumina NextSeq 550 flow cell. Regarding the original processing steps: The immunoSEQ output contained only junctional sequences without quality scores, so filtering could not match that applied to full-length reads. To assign V/J genes and CDR3, sequences were annotated using PyIR, a Python wrapper for IgBLAST v1.9, with IMGT germline references. Reads with weak V/J assignments (E-value above 1e-6), missing CDR3, stop codons, out-of-frame junctions, or ambiguous translated residues were removed. V3J clonotypes were defined as sequences sharing an identical inferred V gene, J gene, and CDR3 amino acid sequence. To compute the percentage overlap between repertoires, the number of shared unique clonotypes was divided by the size of the smaller repertoire. Repertoire richness was assessed with RTK rarefaction, the Chao1 estimator, and Recon v2.1 estimates of unobserved clonotypes. Generation probabilities for all TCRbeta clonotypes obtained by the gDNA method from several donors were computed using OLGA. What TCRdb holds here is the immuneACCESS table cut down to in-frame rearrangements. Part of the clones is not present; checked against another copy, under half of the missing clones reflect an unresolved V gene, and the others are unexplained. For V, J and clone size, that table is used; D and trimming come from the DNA. Present in this sample are about 1,900,000 clones, approximately 94% of which were seen just once. The ten largest clonotypes hold approximately 1% of the sample.

As concerns this clone: It has no known antigen specificity. Base qualities were left out, and no much larger clone turns up one base away.

The germline V gene specifies SGHDT as CDR1 and YYEEEE as CDR2. Spanning cysteine to phenylalanine, the CDR3 consists of 16 amino acids. Only the CDR3 DNA stays, 48 bases, in frame from base 1. V has 3 bases trimmed and J has 2 bases trimmed; junction bases matching no gene number 9. The receptor was derived from a man younger than 30 in good health. Specimen: naive CD8+ T cells sorted from blood. Reading the label with the study, this specimen's cell subset or site is: CD45RA+CCR7+. This chain is built from TRBV5-6 and TRBJ2-7, with TRBD2 matching 9 junction bases. In nucleotides, the sequence is TGTGCCAGCAGCTCCGGGGTAGCGGGGGTCGCCTACGAGCAGTACTTC. It translates as CASSSGVAGVAYEQYF.